Sequencing of this T cell receptor beta chain was carried out in a study of OX40 agonist ivuxolimab in advanced cancers. The data were produced by immunoSEQ multiplex PCR, yet TCRdb's version contains in-frame clones alone and is incomplete. Of 45,000 to 75,000 clones detected, roughly four fifths appear once; the ten largest clones hold roughly 1.6%. The timepoints at which blood was sampled were baseline, cycle 4 day 1, and cycle 7 day 1. The germline V and J ends were trimmed by 7 bases and 2 bases, with 14 bases remaining between them. The CDR3 is 14 residues long. Germline V gives CDR1 SNHLY, CDR2 FYNNEI. About this clone: Its specificity is unknown.

Findings and limits, study-wide: It was not determined which antigens were specifically recognized by the peripheral T cells that had undergone clonal expansion. The study found among the lowest clonal expansion in partial responders at 0.1-3.0 mg/kg.

The sequence came from an adult with an advanced solid tumor such as melanoma, head and neck, liver or kidney cancer. This chain links TRBV2 with TRBJ1-2; no reliable D call. The sample here was CD4+ or CD8+ T cells sorted from blood, taken in a trial of the OX40 agonist ivuxolimab. CDR3 in DNA: TGTGCCAGCACTCAAGGACGGACGAACTATGGCTACACCTTC. As protein: CASTQGRTNYGYTF.